This T cell receptor beta chain was captured by sequencing in a study of blood T cells in healthy people across ages. Study results and caveats: Comparison with aged donors showed that long-lived donors had more naive CD4+ cells and higher diversity.

The authors ran a second PCR of about 6 to 11 cycles using a sample-barcoded 5' primer and a J-beta primer mix. TCRdb reanalysed the 5' RACE reads using MiXCR and keeps one entry per CDR3 protein. The sample has around 1,000,000 distinct CDR3 sequences; about 23% are singletons. CDR3 length equals 12 residues. The V and J ends lost 0 bases and 5 bases respectively, with 4 bases between them. The germline V gene encodes CDR1 LGHNA and CDR2 YNFKEQ. In this sample, this clonotype turned up many times. Its antigen is unidentified. The same specimen was also included in a second study, on T cells of mothers and their children. From that report: Donors were three healthy Caucasian mothers and their six children. When mothers and children were related, their normalized repertoire overlap, which was always slightly higher, did not differ significantly from that of unrelated pairs.

The clonotype was recovered from a girl under 10 years old in good health. This chain connects TRBV4-2 to TRBJ2-5; the D is unclear. Sequenced material: blood. The CDR3, as DNA: TGTGCCAGCAGCCAAGATTACGAGACCCAGTACTTC. It translates to CASSQDYETQYF.